A selection of T cell receptor beta chains follows, all from one sample in a study of tumor-infiltrating lymphocytes in oesophageal squamous cell carcinoma. From the PCR reads, TCRdb called clonotypes with MiXCR, one entry per CDR3 protein. The sample lists about 14,000 distinct CDR3 sequences, 46% occurring once. The sequencing sample was made of blood. Receptors were obtained from a male donor with esophageal squamous cell carcinoma. The CDR3 runs from the conserved cysteine through the conserved F or W. The order of the fields is V gene, D gene, J gene, CDR3 length, clone size, CDR3 DNA, CDR3 protein. The D gene is left open where the match is weak. Clone size is given for some rows only: seen once, a few or many times, or a class if the clone is expanded.

V gene: TRBV7-8; D gene: .; J gene: TRBJ2-1; CDR3 length: 14; clone size: few; CDR3 DNA: TGTGCCAACATCGAGCGGACCTTCTACAATGAGCAGTTCTTC; CDR3 protein: CANIERTFYNEQFF
V gene: TRBV7-8; D gene: .; J gene: TRBJ2-7; CDR3 length: 17; clone size: .; CDR3 DNA: TGTGCCAGCAGCCACGCCCCGGACAGTCGAACGTCCTACGAGCAGTACTTC; CDR3 protein: CASSHAPDSRTSYEQYF
V gene: TRBV7-3; D gene: .; J gene: TRBJ2-7; CDR3 length: 15; clone size: .; CDR3 DNA: TGTGCCAGCAGCTTAAATCCGGGGGCGATTGGCGAGCAGTACTTC; CDR3 protein: CASSLNPGAIGEQYF
V gene: TRBV6-1; D gene: TRBD2; J gene: TRBJ2-3; CDR3 length: 16; clone size: .; CDR3 DNA: TGTGCCAGCAGTGAAGGATGGGGGGGGAGCACAGATACGCAGTATTTT; CDR3 protein: CASSEGWGGSTDTQYF
V gene: TRBV19; D gene: TRBD2; J gene: TRBJ2-1; CDR3 length: 14; clone size: .; CDR3 DNA: TGTGCCAGTACCCCGGGAGGGCCTTACAATGAGCAGTTCTTC; CDR3 protein: CASTPGGPYNEQFF
V gene: TRBV7-2; D gene: .; J gene: TRBJ1-2; CDR3 length: 14; clone size: .; CDR3 DNA: TGTGCCAGCAGCTTTGGGACACGGTCCTATGGCTACACCTTC; CDR3 protein: CASSFGTRSYGYTF
V gene: TRBV6-1; D gene: .; J gene: TRBJ2-7; CDR3 length: 11; clone size: .; CDR3 DNA: TGTGCCACTCAGGAACCGGGTGAGCAGTACTTC; CDR3 protein: CATQEPGEQYF
V gene: TRBV28; D gene: .; J gene: TRBJ2-7; CDR3 length: 12; clone size: many; CDR3 DNA: TGTGCCAGCAGTCCTCGGACTGGCGAGCAGTACTTC; CDR3 protein: CASSPRTGEQYF
V gene: TRBV5-1; D gene: .; J gene: TRBJ2-3; CDR3 length: 12; clone size: few; CDR3 DNA: TGCGCCAGCAGCTTCCCCAGTAGTACGCAGTATTTT; CDR3 protein: CASSFPSSTQYF
V gene: TRBV15; D gene: TRBD1; J gene: TRBJ2-5; CDR3 length: 16; clone size: few; CDR3 DNA: TGTGCCACCAGCAAAGAAGCCGGGACAGGGTTTGAGACCCAGTACTTC; CDR3 protein: CATSKEAGTGFETQYF
V gene: TRBV11-2; D gene: .; J gene: TRBJ2-7; CDR3 length: 15; clone size: .; CDR3 DNA: TGTGCCAGCAGCTTAGGGCCGACAGGTAGCTACGAGCAGTACTTC; CDR3 protein: CASSLGPTGSYEQYF
V gene: TRBV4-1; D gene: .; J gene: TRBJ2-7; CDR3 length: 13; clone size: .; CDR3 DNA: TGCGCCAGCAGCCAAGAGCCTACTCCACCCCTCCACTTC; CDR3 protein: CASSQEPTPPLHF
V gene: TRBV12-3/TRBV12-4; D gene: .; J gene: TRBJ2-5; CDR3 length: 14; clone size: medium-sized; CDR3 DNA: TGTGCCAGCAGTTTGCGAGGGAATGGGGAGACCCAGTACTTC; CDR3 protein: CASSLRGNGETQYF
V gene: TRBV10-3; D gene: TRBD1; J gene: TRBJ2-7; CDR3 length: 17; clone size: many; CDR3 DNA: TGTGCCATCAGTGAGTATTATCCGGGACAGGGAGTTTTCGAGCAGTACTTC; CDR3 protein: CAISEYYPGQGVFEQYF
V gene: TRBV6-5; D gene: TRBD1; J gene: TRBJ2-3; CDR3 length: 16; clone size: .; CDR3 DNA: TGTGCCAGCAGTTACTCAGGGGGCCGCGCCACAGATACGCAGTATTTT; CDR3 protein: CASSYSGGRATDTQYF
V gene: TRBV7-2; D gene: .; J gene: TRBJ2-3; CDR3 length: 13; clone size: .; CDR3 DNA: TGTGCCAGCAGCCCCGGGACACCGCATACGCAGTATTTT; CDR3 protein: CASSPGTPHTQYF
V gene: TRBV7-2; D gene: TRBD2; J gene: TRBJ2-5; CDR3 length: 15; clone size: once; CDR3 DNA: TGTGCCAGCAGCCACCCCTCTTGGGAGGGAGAGACCCAGTACTTC; CDR3 protein: CASSHPSWEGETQYF
V gene: TRBV12-3/TRBV12-4; D gene: .; J gene: TRBJ2-3; CDR3 length: 13; clone size: .; CDR3 DNA: TGTGCCAGCAGTTTCCGGGAGTGGGATACGCAGTATTTT; CDR3 protein: CASSFREWDTQYF
V gene: TRBV27; D gene: TRBD1; J gene: TRBJ2-5; CDR3 length: 14; clone size: .; CDR3 DNA: TGTGCCAGCAGTTTATCGACAGGGATGGAGACCCAGTACTTC; CDR3 protein: CASSLSTGMETQYF
V gene: TRBV28; D gene: .; J gene: TRBJ1-5; CDR3 length: 16; clone size: many; CDR3 DNA: TGTGCCAGCAACCTCGCAGGGAACCTACAAAATCAGCCCCAGCATTTT; CDR3 protein: CASNLAGNLQNQPQHF
V gene: TRBV7-8; D gene: .; J gene: TRBJ1-1; CDR3 length: 14; clone size: many; CDR3 DNA: TGTGCCAGCAGGTCGTTGGGGGTCGGCACTGAAGCTTTCTTT; CDR3 protein: CASRSLGVGTEAFF
V gene: TRBV9; D gene: .; J gene: TRBJ2-2; CDR3 length: 15; clone size: .; CDR3 DNA: TGTGCCAGCAGCGTAGAACTAGCTGGCACCGGGGAGCTGTTTTTT; CDR3 protein: CASSVELAGTGELFF
V gene: TRBV5-5; D gene: .; J gene: TRBJ1-1; CDR3 length: 13; clone size: many; CDR3 DNA: TGTGCCAGCAGCTTGGACTTGAACACTGAAGCTTTCTTT; CDR3 protein: CASSLDLNTEAFF
V gene: TRBV7-4; D gene: .; J gene: TRBJ1-1; CDR3 length: 14; clone size: .; CDR3 DNA: TGTGCCAGCAGCTTAGTTCCTGTTGGGACTGAAGCTTTCTTT; CDR3 protein: CASSLVPVGTEAFF
V gene: TRBV6-1; D gene: .; J gene: TRBJ2-5; CDR3 length: 15; clone size: many; CDR3 DNA: TGTGCCAGCAGCTCCCGACAGTGGGGTCAAGAGACCCAGTACTTC; CDR3 protein: CASSSRQWGQETQYF
V gene: TRBV12-3/TRBV12-4; D gene: .; J gene: TRBJ2-7; CDR3 length: 15; clone size: many; CDR3 DNA: TGTGCCAGCAGGCGGACTCTTAACTCCTACAATGAGCAGTACTTC; CDR3 protein: CASRRTLNSYNEQYF
V gene: TRBV28; D gene: TRBD1; J gene: TRBJ2-7; CDR3 length: 14; clone size: .; CDR3 DNA: TGTGCCAGCCACAGGACAGGGCACTCCTACGAGCAGTACTTC; CDR3 protein: CASHRTGHSYEQYF